This record covers a single TCR beta chain. Its antigen remains unidentified. Assay: immunoSEQ multiplex PCR; the TCRdb copy retains only in-frame clones and omits some. Among about 53,000 clones listed, more than 75% were seen once. CDR3 length: 12 amino acids. Germline assignment: CDR1 ENHRY and CDR2 SYGVKD. Trimming took 10 bases from V and 5 from J; bases not matched to a gene: 7. This sample is drawn from a study of chemoradiotherapy in HPV16-positive cancers. Study-level findings and limits: Functional assays defining HPV-specific T cells used only a couple of HPV16-positive patients. Non-HPV-specific T cells did not expand in tumors during treatment, whereas candidate HPV-specific clones and E7-related motifs did.

This chain links TRBV10-3 with TRBJ1-1; TRBD1 agrees at 7 bases. The sequence was obtained from a human donor with HPV-associated anogenital cancer. The sequences come from blood, collected from a patient who underwent chemoradiotherapy. As DNA, the CDR3 is TGTGCCACCAGGGGGGGGTTGACTGAAGCTTTCTTT. Its protein is CATRGGLTEAFF.